What follows is one TCR beta chain and its context. Here immunoSEQ multiplex PCR was the method, and the copy in TCRdb shows in-frame clones only, minus some. This table has 200,000 to 250,000 clones, about 90% appearing once. The data belong to a study of blood T cell repertoires in COVID-19. Study overall: Donors in the United States, Italy and Spain gave samples during acute or convalescent COVID-19. PBMCs, B-cell-depleted T cells, or T cells were the source of the cDNA or gDNA that made up the material.

Per germline, CDR1 LNHNV and CDR2 YYDKDF (reference sequence). V gave up 0 bases and J gave up 8 bases, with 13 bases separating them. The CDR3 contains 14 residues. Participants, roughly 18 to 100 years old, spanned some 23 US areas. A COVID-19 case was met by exposed participants within 2 weeks before study entry. The specimen was PBMCs or T cells enriched from blood (not recorded which). The rearrangement links TRBV15 to TRBJ1-1; possibly TRBD1 for D (5 bases). This TCR was recovered from a man between 25 and 39 years old who had been exposed to COVID-19. Here the CDR3 DNA reads TGTGCCACCAGCAGAGATAGAAAAACAGGAGAAGCTTTCTTT. Its protein is CATSRDRKTGEAFF.